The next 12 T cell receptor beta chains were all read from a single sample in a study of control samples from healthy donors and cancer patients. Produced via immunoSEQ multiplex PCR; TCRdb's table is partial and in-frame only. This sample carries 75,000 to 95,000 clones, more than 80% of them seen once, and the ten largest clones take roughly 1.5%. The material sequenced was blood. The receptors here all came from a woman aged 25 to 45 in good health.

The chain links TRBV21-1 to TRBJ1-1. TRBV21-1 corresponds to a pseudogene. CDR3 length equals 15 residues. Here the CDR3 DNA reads TGTGCCAGCAGCACCTCCGGCCTGTTGAACACTGAAGCTTTCTTT. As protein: CASSTSGLLNTEAFF.

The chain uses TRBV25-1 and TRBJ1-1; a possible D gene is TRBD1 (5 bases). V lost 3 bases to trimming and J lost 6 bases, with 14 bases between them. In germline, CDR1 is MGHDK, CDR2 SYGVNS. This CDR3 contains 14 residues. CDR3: CASSDSWGMSEAFF. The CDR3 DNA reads TGTGCCAGCAGTGATTCTTGGGGGATGTCTGAAGCTTTCTTT.

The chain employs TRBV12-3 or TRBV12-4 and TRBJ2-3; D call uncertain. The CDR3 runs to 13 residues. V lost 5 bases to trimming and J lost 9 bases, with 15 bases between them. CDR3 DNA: TGTGCCAGCAGTGTCTCGGTGCGGATAACGCAGTATTTT. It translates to CASSVSVRITQYF.

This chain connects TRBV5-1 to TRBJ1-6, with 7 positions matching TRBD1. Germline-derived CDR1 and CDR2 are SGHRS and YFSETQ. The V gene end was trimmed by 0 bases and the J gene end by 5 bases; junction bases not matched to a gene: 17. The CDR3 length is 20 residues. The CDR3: CASSLVWARDSLVDNSPLHF. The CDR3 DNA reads TGCGCCAGCAGCTTGGTTTGGGCCCGGGACAGTTTAGTAGATAATTCACCCCTCCACTTT.

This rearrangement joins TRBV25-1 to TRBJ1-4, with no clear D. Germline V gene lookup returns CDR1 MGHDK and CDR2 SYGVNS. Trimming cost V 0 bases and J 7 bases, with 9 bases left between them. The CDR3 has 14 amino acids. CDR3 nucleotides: TGTGCCAGCAGTGAATATCTTCAGTCTGAAAAACTGTTTTTT. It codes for CASSEYLQSEKLFF.

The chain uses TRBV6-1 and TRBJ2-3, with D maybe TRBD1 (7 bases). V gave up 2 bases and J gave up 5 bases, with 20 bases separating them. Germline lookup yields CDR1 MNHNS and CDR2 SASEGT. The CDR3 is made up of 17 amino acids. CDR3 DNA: TGTGCCAGCAGTGAAATTGGGCAGGGGGGTTTGGGAGATACGCAGTATTTT. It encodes CASSEIGQGGLGDTQYF.

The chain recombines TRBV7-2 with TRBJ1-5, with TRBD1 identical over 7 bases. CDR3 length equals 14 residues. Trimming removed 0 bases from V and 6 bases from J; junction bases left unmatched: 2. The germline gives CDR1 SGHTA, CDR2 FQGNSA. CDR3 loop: CASSLARTGQPQHF. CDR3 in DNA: TGTGCCAGCAGCTTAGCAAGGACAGGTCAGCCCCAGCATTTT.

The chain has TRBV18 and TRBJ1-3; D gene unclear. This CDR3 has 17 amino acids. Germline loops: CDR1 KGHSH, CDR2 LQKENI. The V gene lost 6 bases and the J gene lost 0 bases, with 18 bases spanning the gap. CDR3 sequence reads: CASSLRGEGLSGNTIYF. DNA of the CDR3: TGTGCCAGCTCCCTACGCGGCGAAGGGCTCTCTGGAAACACCATATATTTT.

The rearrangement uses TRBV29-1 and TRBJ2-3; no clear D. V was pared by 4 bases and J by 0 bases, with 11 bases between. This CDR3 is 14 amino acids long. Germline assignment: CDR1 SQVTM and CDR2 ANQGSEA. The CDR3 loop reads CSVVPQASTDTQYF. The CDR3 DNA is TGCAGCGTTGTCCCCCAGGCTAGCACAGATACGCAGTATTTT.

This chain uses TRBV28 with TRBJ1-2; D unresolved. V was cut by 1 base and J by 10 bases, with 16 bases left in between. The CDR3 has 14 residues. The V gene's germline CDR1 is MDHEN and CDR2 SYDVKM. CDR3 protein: CASSLSYIAGDYTF. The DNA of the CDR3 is TGTGCCAGCAGTTTATCTTACATAGCGGGTGACTACACCTTC.

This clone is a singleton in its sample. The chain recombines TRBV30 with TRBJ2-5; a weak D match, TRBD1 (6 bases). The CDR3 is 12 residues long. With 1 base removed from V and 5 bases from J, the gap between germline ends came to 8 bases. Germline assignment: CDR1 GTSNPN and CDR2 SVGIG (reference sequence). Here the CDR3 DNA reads TGTGCCTGGAGTGATACAGGGGAGACCCAGTACTTC. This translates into CAWSDTGETQYF.

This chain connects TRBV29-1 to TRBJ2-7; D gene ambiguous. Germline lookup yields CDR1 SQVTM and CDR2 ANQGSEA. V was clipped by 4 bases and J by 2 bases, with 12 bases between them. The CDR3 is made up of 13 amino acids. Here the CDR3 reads CSVVFPTAYEQYF. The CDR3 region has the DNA TGCAGCGTTGTGTTTCCTACCGCCTACGAGCAGTACTTC.